These 15 T cell receptor beta chains were all obtained from the same sample, sequenced in a study of T cell responses to AZD1222 COVID-19 vaccine. The method was immunoSEQ multiplex PCR; TCRdb's version includes in-frame clones alone and lacks a portion of them. The profile shows about 110,000 clones, more than 85% of them singletons. This specimen consisted of peripheral blood, obtained on day 0 of AZD1222 vaccination. The receptor set was obtained from an adult in good health.

This sequence joins TRBV5-1 and TRBJ1-4; weak D call: TRBD1 (5 bases). Looked up from germline, CDR1 is SGHRS and CDR2 is YFSETQ. Trimming cost V 0 bases and J 5 bases, with 17 bases left between them. The CDR3 consists of 17 residues. Here the CDR3 DNA reads TGCGCCAGCAGCTTGGACAGGATGCGGGCCCTCAATGAAAAACTGTTTTTT. This gives the protein CASSLDRMRALNEKLFF.

This rearrangement joins TRBV3-1 (or the pseudogene TRBV3-2) to TRBJ2-5, with a possible D match to TRBD2 (6 bases). The CDR3 covers 16 residues. V lost 1 base to trimming and J lost 4 bases, with 16 bases between them. Germline assignment: CDR1 LGHDT and CDR2 YNNKEL (reference sequence). CDR3 sequence reads: CASSQGRATARETQYF. The CDR3 DNA follows: TGTGCCAGCAGCCAAGGGAGGGCCACTGCCCGAGAGACCCAGTACTTC.

V gene TRBV24-1 combines with J gene TRBJ2-7, with D perhaps TRBD1 or TRBD2 (5 bases each). Deletions cut 2 bases from V and 3 bases from J, with 16 bases between. This CDR3 contains 16 residues. The V gene's germline CDR1 is KGHDR and CDR2 SFDVKD. The CDR3 nucleotides read TGTGCCACCAGTGATTATTCGGGGACGTTGGGCTACGAGCAGTACTTC. Its protein product is CATSDYSGTLGYEQYF.

J is TRBJ1-3 and V is TRBV7-2; 9 bases fit TRBD1. CDR1 and CDR2 from the germline V gene are SGHTA and FQGNSA. This CDR3 comprises 15 residues. Trimming took 5 bases from V and 3 from J; bases not matched to a gene: 5. CDR3 in DNA: TGTGCCAGCAGCCCGGGACAGGGACGTGGAAACACCATATATTTT. Translation gives CASSPGQGRGNTIYF.

The rearrangement uses TRBV7-8 and TRBJ1-1; 9 bases are a match to TRBD1. Germline CDR1 is SGHVS and CDR2 is FQNEAQ. Trimming removed 3 bases from V and 1 base from J; junction bases left unmatched: 0. This CDR3 contains 14 residues. CDR3 nucleotide sequence: TGTGCCAGCAGCTTGGGACAGGGGAACACTGAAGCTTTCTTT. Protein sequence: CASSLGQGNTEAFF.

A word on this clone: One end of the junction is discordant with germline, which a read error may explain. The chain recombines TRBV4-3 with TRBJ2-1; the D gene is possibly TRBD1 (6 bases). CDR1 and CDR2 from the germline V gene are LGHNA and YSLEER. CDR3 size: 13 residues. Here the CDR3 reads CASSQQGYTEQFF. The CDR3 bases are TGCGCCAGCAGCCAACAGGGGTACACTGAGCAGTTCTTC.

The rearrangement uses TRBV4-3 and TRBJ2-1; no definite D call. Looked up from germline, CDR1 is LGHNA and CDR2 is YSLEER. CDR3 length equals 11 residues. Deletions cut 2 bases from V and 9 bases from J, with 5 bases between. CDR3 loop: CASSQSGEQFF. CDR3 DNA: TGCGCCAGCAGCCAATCCGGTGAGCAGTTCTTC.

The chain employs TRBV11-3 and TRBJ2-5; D may match TRBD1 or TRBD2 (6 bases each). Trimming pared 2 bases from V and 5 bases from J, leaving 9 bases between. The germline V gene encodes CDR1 SGHNT and CDR2 YENEEA. The CDR3 runs to 13 residues. In DNA form, the CDR3 reads TGTGCCAGCAGCTTAATAGGGGGGGAGACCCAGTACTTC. Translated, it gives CASSLIGGETQYF.

This sequence joins TRBV2 and TRBJ2-1; D is possibly TRBD2 (6 bases). Germline CDR1 and CDR2: SNHLY and FYNNEI. V lost 7 bases and J lost 7, with 11 bases in between. The CDR3 runs 12 residues. The CDR3 protein is CASKLAGNEQFF. The CDR3 nucleotides read TGTGCCAGCAAACTAGCAGGAAATGAGCAGTTCTTC.

This clone occurred a few times. This CDR3 reads CASSDSSGGADTQYF. DNA for the CDR3: TGTGCCAGCAGTGACTCTAGCGGGGGGGCAGATACGCAGTATTTT. This chain links TRBV6-4 with TRBJ2-3; 11 positions match TRBD2. CDR1 and CDR2 (germline): MRHNA, SNTAGT. V gave up 0 bases and J gave up 4 bases; unmatched junction bases: 0. The CDR3 is made up of 15 amino acids.

The gene calls are TRBV3-1 (or the pseudogene TRBV3-2) and TRBJ1-2; TRBD1 agrees at 8 bases. The germline CDR1 and CDR2 sequences are LGHDT and YNNKEL (reference sequence). The CDR3 has 13 amino acids. Trimming at V came to 3 bases and at J to 7 bases, leaving 4 bases not matched to a gene. CDR3 sequence reads: CASSQAGGTGYTF. The CDR3 DNA sequence: TGTGCCAGCAGCCAGGCAGGGGGCACTGGCTACACCTTC.

The chain carries TRBV6-6 and TRBJ1-3; D unclear. This CDR3 has 14 amino acids. The germline V gene encodes CDR1 MNHNY and CDR2 SVGAGI (reference sequence). Trimming removed 4 bases from V and 0 bases from J, with 7 bases in between. CDR3 coding DNA: TGTGCCAGCAGTTTGACGGTCTCTGGAAACACCATATATTTT. It specifies CASSLTVSGNTIYF.

The J gene is TRBJ2-1, the V gene TRBV7-8; D gene uncertain. CDR1 and CDR2 from the germline V gene are SGHVS and FQNEAQ. V lost 8 bases, J lost 0 bases, and 11 bases lay in between. The CDR3 runs to 14 residues. CDR3 protein: CASGKQLSYNEQFF. The CDR3 DNA follows: TGTGCCAGCGGTAAGCAGCTCTCCTACAATGAGCAGTTCTTC.

This clone was detected only a few times. V and J are TRBV11-1 and TRBJ1-3; D unclear. Germline loops: CDR1 SGHAT, CDR2 FQDESV (reference sequence). V shed 5 bases and J shed 1 base, with 6 bases lying between them. The CDR3 has 13 amino acids. CDR3 coding DNA: TGTGCCAGCAGCCTTTGGTCTGGAAACACCATATATTTT. Protein: CASSLWSGNTIYF.

The CDR3 sequence: CATSDSLAYNEQFF. The CDR3 DNA sequence: TGTGCCACCAGTGATTCCCTAGCCTACAATGAGCAGTTCTTC. The J gene is TRBJ2-1, the V gene TRBV24-1; no reliable D call. V lost 2 bases to trimming and J lost 2 bases, with 6 bases between them. The CDR3 loop spans 14 amino acids. Germline CDR1 reads KGHDR; CDR2 reads SFDVKD.